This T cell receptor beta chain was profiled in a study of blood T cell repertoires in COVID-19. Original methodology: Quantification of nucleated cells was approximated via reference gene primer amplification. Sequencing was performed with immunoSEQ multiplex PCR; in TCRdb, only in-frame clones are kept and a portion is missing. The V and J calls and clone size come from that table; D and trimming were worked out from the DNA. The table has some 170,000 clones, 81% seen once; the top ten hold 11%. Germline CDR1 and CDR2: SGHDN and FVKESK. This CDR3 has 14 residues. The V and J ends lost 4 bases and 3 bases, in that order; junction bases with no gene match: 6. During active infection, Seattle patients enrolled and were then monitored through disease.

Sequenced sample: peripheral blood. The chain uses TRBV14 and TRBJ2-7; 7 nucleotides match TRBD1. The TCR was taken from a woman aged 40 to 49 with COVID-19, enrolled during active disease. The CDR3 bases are TGTGCCAGCAGCCGAGGACAGGCTGTCTACGAGCAGTACTTC. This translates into CASSRGQAVYEQYF.